These 27 T cell receptor beta chains were sequenced from one sample in a study of cytomegalovirus exposure and HLA in healthy donors. PCR involved 60 Vbeta and 13 Jbeta primers. Only in-frame clones appear in the TCRdb table, and some are missing; sequencing was by immunoSEQ multiplex PCR. The repertoire includes approximately 140,000 clones, about 76% of them detected once, and 3% to 4% sits in the top ten. The sequencing sample was made of PBMCs. The origin of the receptors is a human donor in good health.

The gene calls are TRBV10-3 and TRBJ1-4; D gene ambiguous. CDR1 is ENHRY, CDR2 SYGVKD, per germline. CDR3 size: 12 residues. With 6 bases removed from V and 13 bases from J, the gap between germline ends came to 15 bases. The chain's CDR3 is CAISATERGLFF. CDR3 in DNA: TGTGCCATCAGCGCCACAGAACGGGGACTGTTTTTT.

The rearrangement joins TRBV5-4 to TRBJ1-1, with D perhaps TRBD1 (5 bases). The CDR3 consists of 13 residues. The ends were cut back, 3 bases at V and 5 bases at J, with 11 bases in the middle. CDR1 and CDR2 (germline): SGHNT, YYREEE (reference sequence). CDR3 DNA: TGTGCCAGCAGCTCGCCGGGGGTGACTGAAGCTTTCTTT. Its protein product is CASSSPGVTEAFF.

CDR3 amino acids: CASSQDAGGNYNEQFF. The CDR3 DNA reads TGCGCCAGCAGCCAAGATGCGGGGGGGAATTACAATGAGCAGTTCTTC. The chain couples TRBV4-1 to TRBJ2-1; 9 nucleotides match TRBD2. The CDR3 covers 16 residues. Trimming cost V 0 bases and J 4 bases; bases outside gene matches: 4. Looked up from germline, CDR1 is MGHRA and CDR2 is YSYEKL.

The gene calls are TRBV30 and TRBJ2-1, with 9 nucleotides matching TRBD1. Germline V CDR1 and CDR2: GTSNPN, SVGIG (reference sequence). Unmatched junction bases numbered 11, after V lost 6 bases and J lost 5 bases. This CDR3 spans 15 amino acids. CDR3 region: CACQTGTGPNNEQFF. The DNA of the CDR3 is TGTGCCTGTCAGACCGGGACAGGGCCAAACAATGAGCAGTTCTTC.

The rearrangement joins TRBV7-9 to TRBJ1-1; D uncertain. The CDR3 length is 13 residues. Per germline, CDR1 SEHNR and CDR2 FQNEAQ (reference sequence). Trimming removed 1 base at V and 2 bases at J, with 5 bases between. Here the CDR3 DNA reads TGTGCCAGCAGCTTAGTAATTAACACTGAAGCTTTCTTT. This encodes CASSLVINTEAFF.

The chain couples TRBV7-2 to TRBJ2-2, with D hard to call. This CDR3 has 17 residues. The V end lost 3 bases, the J end lost 2 bases, and 16 bases lay between the germline ends. The germline gives CDR1 SGHTA, CDR2 FQGNSA. The CDR3 region is CASSLFAGPPNTGELFF. In DNA form, the CDR3 reads TGTGCCAGCAGCTTGTTCGCAGGCCCCCCTAACACCGGGGAGCTGTTTTTT.

This chain connects TRBV19 to TRBJ1-1; perhaps TRBD1 as D (6 bases). CDR3 length: 16 residues. The germline V gene encodes CDR1 LNHDA and CDR2 SQIVND (reference sequence). V was clipped by 7 bases and J by 0 bases, with 18 bases between them. CDR3 coding DNA: TGTGCCAGTAAACATAGTACAGGGAGCCTGAACACTGAAGCTTTCTTT. Its translation is CASKHSTGSLNTEAFF.

The chain combines TRBV4-1 with TRBJ2-7; perhaps TRBD1 as D (6 bases). V was trimmed by 1 base and J by 2 bases, leaving 6 bases between them. Germline CDR1 and CDR2: MGHRA and YSYEKL. CDR3 length: 13 residues. This chain's CDR3 is CASSQGQAYEQYF. The CDR3 DNA reads as TGCGCCAGCAGCCAAGGACAGGCCTACGAGCAGTACTTC.

The CDR3 protein is CASSIPGLADNEQFF. The CDR3 DNA is TGTGCCAGCAGCATTCCGGGACTAGCGGACAATGAGCAGTTCTTC. V usage is TRBV7-2 and J usage is TRBJ2-1, with 11 bases identical to TRBD2. Germline CDR1 reads SGHTA; CDR2 reads FQGNSA. CDR3 size: 15 residues. Trimming took 5 bases from V and 5 from J; bases not matched to a gene: 5.

The chain has TRBV9 and TRBJ2-2; unclear D gene. V was trimmed by 1 base and J by 11 bases, leaving 3 bases between them. The CDR3 sequence is 10 residues long. Germline assignment: CDR1 SGDLS and CDR2 YYNGEE. CDR3 sequence reads: CASSVLELFF. The CDR3, as DNA: TGTGCCAGCAGCGTACTTGAGCTGTTTTTT.

This chain uses TRBV2 with TRBJ1-2; 9 bases match TRBD1. Germline loops: CDR1 SNHLY, CDR2 FYNNEI. Germline trimming cut 6 bases from V and 7 bases from J; bases unmatched to any gene: 9. CDR3 length: 14 amino acids. This CDR3 reads CASSLQQGAFGYTF. The DNA of the CDR3 is TGTGCCAGCAGCCTCCAACAGGGGGCGTTTGGCTACACCTTC.

V is TRBV7-9 and J is TRBJ2-7; D is perhaps TRBD2 (5 bases). The length of the CDR3 is 14 residues. V was cut by 5 bases and J by 2 bases, with 13 bases left in between. Germline CDR1 SEHNR, CDR2 FQNEAQ (reference sequence). In nucleotides, the CDR3 is TGTGCCAGCAGCCCGACTATCCGAGCCTACGAGCAGTACTTC. As protein: CASSPTIRAYEQYF.

The chain joins TRBV6-5 to TRBJ2-4; no firm D call. The CDR3 loop spans 12 amino acids. Germline V gene lookup returns CDR1 MNHEY and CDR2 SVGAGI. The V end was cut by 6 bases, the J end by 12 bases, with 15 bases between. The DNA of the CDR3 is TGTGCCAGCAGCCCGACCGGAGATACTCAGTACTTC. Residues: CASSPTGDTQYF.

The chain is built from TRBV19 and TRBJ2-2, with 8 bases identical to TRBD2. Trimming cost V 10 bases and J 7 bases; bases outside gene matches: 2. Germline V gene data show CDR1 as LNHDA and CDR2 as SQIVND (reference sequence). The CDR3 has 11 residues. This CDR3 reads CATRGGGELFF. The CDR3 DNA follows: TGTGCCACCCGGGGGGGCGGGGAGCTGTTTTTT.

The chain employs TRBV6-5 and TRBJ1-3, with D unclear. Per the germline V gene, CDR1 is MNHEY and CDR2 is SVGAGI. Trimming took 2 bases from V and 2 from J, leaving 13 bases between them. The CDR3 extends over 16 amino acids. This CDR3 reads CASSYQSIEPGNTIYF. CDR3 nucleotide sequence: TGTGCCAGCAGTTACCAAAGCATTGAACCTGGAAACACCATATATTTT.

The chain is built from TRBV6-5 and TRBJ1-1; 7 bases are shared with TRBD1. CDR1 and CDR2 from the germline V gene are MNHEY and SVGAGI. CDR3 length: 13 amino acids. With V trimmed by 5 bases and J by 8 bases, 8 bases remained unmatched. The CDR3: CASSPYTGDEAFF. CDR3 sequence (DNA): TGTGCCAGCAGTCCATATACAGGGGACGAAGCTTTCTTT.

This clone was observed a few times. The chain has TRBV27 and TRBJ2-7; TRBD1 agrees at 7 bases. This CDR3 contains 13 residues. J gave up 7 bases and V 1 base, and 4 bases lay outside the gene matches. Germline loops: CDR1 MNHEY, CDR2 SMNVEV (reference sequence). In nucleotides, the CDR3 is TGTGCCAGCAGTTTATACAGGGGTTTAGAGCAGTACTTC. This gives the protein CASSLYRGLEQYF.

The V and J genes are TRBV6-6 and TRBJ2-1; 10 bases agree with TRBD2. The CDR3 is 14 amino acids. CDR1 is MNHNY, CDR2 SVGAGI, per germline (reference sequence). With 5 bases clipped from V and 9 bases from J, the junction kept 7 bases outside the gene matches. DNA of the CDR3: TGTGCCAGCAGTGAGCGGGGGGGTTTAGGTGAGCAGTTCTTC. Amino acid sequence: CASSERGGLGEQFF.

The chain employs TRBV9 and TRBJ2-3; tentative D call: TRBD1 (6 bases). The CDR3 length is 16 residues. Trimming took 2 bases from V and 0 from J, leaving 13 bases between them. Per the germline V gene, CDR1 is SGDLS and CDR2 is YYNGEE. CDR3 DNA: TGTGCCAGCAGCGTGTCAGGGGACCCAAGCACAGATACGCAGTATTTT. Residues: CASSVSGDPSTDTQYF.

The V call is TRBV4-2, the J call TRBJ1-1; a possible D gene is TRBD1 (5 bases). The CDR3 extends over 16 amino acids. Trimming shortened V by 0 bases and J by 4 bases, and 15 bases separated the two germline ends. Germline V CDR1 and CDR2: LGHNA, YNFKEQ. The CDR3 bases are TGTGCCAGCAGCCAAGATATACGGGGCGGGGGCACTGAAGCTTTCTTT. Translating it yields CASSQDIRGGGTEAFF.

The chain carries TRBV19 and TRBJ2-2, with D possibly matching TRBD2 (5 bases). CDR1 and CDR2 from the germline V gene are LNHDA and SQIVND (reference sequence). The CDR3 totals 19 residues. V was cut by 4 bases and J by 5 bases, with 26 bases left in between. CDR3 in DNA: TGTGCCAGTAGTACTTCCGACCTCGGGATTTCGAGAAGGACCGGGGAGCTGTTTTTT. It is translated as CASSTSDLGISRRTGELFF.

The chain employs TRBV5-4 and TRBJ1-2; no firm D call. Germline V CDR1 and CDR2: SGHNT, YYREEE (reference sequence). This CDR3 spans 15 amino acids. Trimming took off 2 bases at V and 3 bases at J, with 14 bases between the two ends. The CDR3 spells CASSFSRYGDYGYTF. CDR3 sequence (DNA): TGTGCCAGCAGCTTTAGTAGGTACGGGGACTATGGCTACACCTTC.

The gene calls are TRBV7-6 and TRBJ2-1; 9 positions match TRBD2. V shed 5 bases and J 10 bases; nucleotides not matched to a gene: 6. This CDR3 comprises 13 residues. Looked up from germline, CDR1 is SGHVS and CDR2 is FNYEAQ. Here the CDR3 DNA reads TGTGCCAGCAGCCTCGGGACTAGCCGAGAGCAGTTCTTC. As protein: CASSLGTSREQFF.

The CDR3 sequence: CASSFSVSGANVLTF. Written as DNA, the CDR3 is TGTGCCAGCAGTTTTAGCGTCTCTGGGGCCAACGTCCTGACTTTC. This rearrangement joins TRBV28 to TRBJ2-6; D perhaps matches TRBD2 (5 bases). The germline V gene encodes CDR1 MDHEN and CDR2 SYDVKM. V lost 3 bases to trimming and J lost 0 bases, with 6 bases between them. The CDR3 runs to 15 residues.

J is TRBJ1-1 and V is TRBV20-1; tentatively, D is TRBD1 (5 bases). The V and J ends lost 6 bases and 5 bases respectively, with 7 bases between them. Per germline, CDR1 DFQATT and CDR2 SNEGSKA (reference sequence). This CDR3 is built from 10 residues. DNA of the CDR3: TGCAGTGCGCAGGGAACTGAAGCTTTCTTT. It encodes CSAQGTEAFF.

This clone has more than one count but fewer than ten. This chain joins TRBV7-6 and TRBJ2-7; 8 nucleotides line up with TRBD1. V dropped 5 bases and J dropped 6; count of bases not matched to a gene: 9. Germline V gene data show CDR1 as SGHVS and CDR2 as FNYEAQ. The CDR3 covers 14 residues. In DNA form, the CDR3 reads TGTGCCAGCAGCACCCTTACAGGGGGTGGCGAGCAGTACTTC. Its protein product is CASSTLTGGGEQYF.

The rearrangement joins TRBV7-2 to TRBJ1-2; maybe TRBD1 (6 bases). V dropped 9 bases and J dropped 7 bases, with 18 bases sitting between them. The CDR3 runs 13 residues. Germline CDR1 SGHTA, CDR2 FQGNSA. CDR3 nucleotide sequence: TGTGCCAGTTCTCGAGGGGGGGCTTCTGGCTACACCTTC. Its translation: CASSRGGASGYTF.